The sequence of this T cell receptor (beta chain) was determined in a study of TIL therapy for anti-PD-1-resistant metastatic lung cancer. Study background: Progressing patients received lymphodepletion, expanded TIL infusion and IL-2. Tumors carried a median 1.5 non-synonymous mutations per megabase.

Time point in this sample: pre-treatment sample, taken before nivolumab and TIL therapy. V shed 1 base and J 5 bases; nucleotides not matched to a gene: 7. Germline-derived CDR1 and CDR2 are SGHAT and FQNNGV. The length of the CDR3 is 15 residues. The immunoSEQ assay was v3. Libraries were sequenced to 2 million to 2.5 million read pairs (survey) or roughly 4.5-6 million (deep). Measured with immunoSEQ multiplex PCR; TCRdb has only the in-frame clones, and not every one. The sample lists 16,000 or so clones, roughly 72% occurring once. The TCR was taken from a person aged 25 to 85 with non-small cell lung cancer. Here the sequenced sample was blood, taken at baseline. The chain recombines TRBV11-2 with TRBJ2-7; 8 positions match TRBD1. The CDR3 DNA reads TGTGCCAGCAGCTTAGTAGGACAGGGTGGAAACGAGCAGTACTTC. Translation: CASSLVGQGGNEQYF.